This T cell receptor (beta chain) comes out of a study of follicular helper T cells after annual influenza vaccination. Time point specified: 2015-2016 season, pre-vaccination. Donors were community-dwelling with no influenza vaccine in the prior 6 months. Sorted cTfh were non-naive CD4+CXCR5+PD-1+, either ICOS+CD38+ or ICOS-CD38-. A note on this clone: Its matching antigen is unknown.

Trimming left V 2 bases short and J 2 bases short, with 11 bases between. Per the germline V gene, CDR1 is SGHTA and CDR2 is FQGNSA. This CDR3 region has 15 residues. TCRB sequencing was done at Survey resolution level. Assay used: immunoSEQ multiplex PCR; TCRdb lists only in-frame clones, some missing. The sample comprises more than 10,000 clones, 80% of which are singletons, and roughly 3.6% rests with the top ten. General study findings and limits: Most later recoveries of Day 7 ICOS+CD38+ clones were ICOS-CD38- cTfh.

The sequence derives from an adult who received the influenza vaccine. Sequences were derived from CXCR5+ CD38- circulating T follicular helper cells from blood, sampled on the day of influenza vaccination. Subset given: circulating Tfh, non-naive CD4+CXCR5+PD-1+ (ICOS+CD38+ or ICOS-CD38-). This chain uses TRBV7-2 with TRBJ2-3; D is undetermined. CDR3 coding DNA: TGTGCCAGCAGCTTATTAGGCGATCCCACAGATACGCAGTATTTT. Amino acid sequence: CASSLLGDPTDTQYF.